These 2 T cell receptor beta chains originate from one sample sequenced in a study of CD8 T cells in ankylosing spondylitis. For these receptors, no antigen is known. Broader study findings: Ankylosing spondylitis blood appeared to be characterized by a TCR beta motif of under 10 highly homologous variants.

Using its own MiXCR run on the 5' RACE reads, TCRdb lists one record per CDR3 protein. This table has roughly 440,000 distinct CDR3 sequences, about 15% appearing once. The sample taken for sequencing was blood, either unsorted or a sorted T cell fraction (not recorded which). These receptors originate from a male donor with ankylosing spondylitis.

J is TRBJ2-5 and V is TRBV2, with 12 nucleotides matching TRBD2. CDR1 SNHLY and CDR2 FYNNEI come from the germline V gene. V was clipped by 4 bases and J by 6 bases; unmatched bases: 6. The CDR3 contains 15 residues. DNA for the CDR3: TGTGCCAGCAGTGGGCCTAGCGGGGGGGCTAAGACCCAGTACTTC. Encoded protein: CASSGPSGGAKTQYF.

This clonotype was counted a few times. This sequence joins TRBV7-2 and TRBJ1-1; 9 nucleotides align to TRBD1. The V gene end was trimmed by 4 bases and the J gene end by 10 bases; junction bases not matched to a gene: 10. The CDR3 runs 14 residues. CDR1 and CDR2 from the germline V gene are SGHTA and FQGNSA. The CDR3 loop is CASSWEGGQGGAFF. The CDR3 DNA reads as TGTGCCAGCAGCTGGGAGGGGGGACAGGGCGGAGCTTTCTTT. Using reference TRBV7-2 and TRBJ1-1 for the parts outside the CDR3, the full variable domain is GAGVSQSPSNKVTEKGKDVELRCDPISGHTALYWYRQSLGQGLEFLIYFQGNSAPDKSGLPSDRFSAERTGGSVSTLTIQRTQQEDSAVYLCASSWEGGQGGAFFGQGTRLTVV.